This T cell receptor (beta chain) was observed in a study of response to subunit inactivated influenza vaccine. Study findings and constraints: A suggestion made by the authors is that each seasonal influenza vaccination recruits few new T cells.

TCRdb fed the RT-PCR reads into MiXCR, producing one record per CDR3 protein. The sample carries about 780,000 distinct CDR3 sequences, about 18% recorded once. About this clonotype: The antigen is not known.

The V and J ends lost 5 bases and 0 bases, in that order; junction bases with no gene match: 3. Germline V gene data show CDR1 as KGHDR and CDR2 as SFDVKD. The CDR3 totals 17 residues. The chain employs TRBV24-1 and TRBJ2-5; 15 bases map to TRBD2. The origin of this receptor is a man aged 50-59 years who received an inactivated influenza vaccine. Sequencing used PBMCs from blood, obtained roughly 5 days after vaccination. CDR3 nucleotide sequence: TGTGCCACCAGTGGGAGGACTAGCGGGGGGGACCAAGAGACCCAGTACTTC. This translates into CATSGRTSGGDQETQYF.